This record concerns one TCR beta chain sequence. These data belong to a study of identical twins. Through template switching, a universal primer site was introduced, and the cDNA contained unique molecular identifiers. MiXCR, run by TCRdb on the 5' RACE reads, gives a single entry per CDR3 protein. The table lists 210,000 or so distinct CDR3 sequences, roughly 15% of them singletons. Germline V gene data show CDR1 as LNHNV and CDR2 as YYDKDF (reference sequence). J lost 6 bases, V lost 3 bases, and 3 bases had no gene match. The CDR3 extends over 15 amino acids. This sample was shared with a second study, whose subject was T cells expressing NK-cell markers. This second study says: Only alpha-beta TCR T cells were sorted in several experiments, using an anti-gamma-delta TCR antibody.

The chain links TRBV15 to TRBJ2-1; TRBD2 agrees at 12 bases. The TCR originated in a woman younger than 30 in good health. Material: CD8+ T cells sorted from blood. The CDR3 spells CATSRGLAGPNEQFF. DNA for the CDR3: TGTGCCACCAGCAGGGGACTAGCGGGCCCCAATGAGCAGTTCTTC. The variable domain in full, with the rest retrieved from reference TRBV15 and TRBJ2-1, is DAMVIQNPRYQVTQFGKPVTLSCSQTLNHNVMYWYQQKSSQAPKLLFHYYDKDFNNEADTPDNFQSRRPNTSFCFLDIRSPGLGDTAMYLCATSRGLAGPNEQFFGPGTRLTVL.